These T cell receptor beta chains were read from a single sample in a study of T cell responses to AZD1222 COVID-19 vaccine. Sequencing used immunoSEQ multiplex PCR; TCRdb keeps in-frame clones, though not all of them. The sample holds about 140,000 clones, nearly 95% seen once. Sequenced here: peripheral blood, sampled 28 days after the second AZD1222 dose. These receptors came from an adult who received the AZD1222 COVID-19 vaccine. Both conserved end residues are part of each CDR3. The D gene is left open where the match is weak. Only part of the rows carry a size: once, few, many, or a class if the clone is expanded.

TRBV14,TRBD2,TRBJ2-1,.,TGTGCCAGCAGCCAAGACTGGCGGGAGGGCCCACTTATTAGCTCCTACAATGAGCAGTTCTTC,CASSQDWREGPLISSYNEQFF
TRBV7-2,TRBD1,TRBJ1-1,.,TGTGCCAGCAGCTTCGGACAGGGTTACGAAGCTTTCTTT,CASSFGQGYEAFF
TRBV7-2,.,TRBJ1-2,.,TGTGCCAGCAGCTTATCACCGATCGAGATGTATGGCTACACCTTC,CASSLSPIEMYGYTF
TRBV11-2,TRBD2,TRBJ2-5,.,TGTGCCAGCAGCTTAAGGACTAGCGGGAGGGAACGTCAAGAGACCCAGTACTTC,CASSLRTSGRERQETQYF
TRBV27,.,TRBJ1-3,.,TGTGCCAGCAGTTACTCAGGGTCTGCTAGAAACACCATATATTTT,CASSYSGSARNTIYF
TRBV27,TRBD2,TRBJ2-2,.,TGTGCCAGCAGTTTACTAGCGGGGACGAACACCGGGGAGCTGTTTTTT,CASSLLAGTNTGELFF
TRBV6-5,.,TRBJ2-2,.,TGTGCCAGCACCCGTTGGAGGGAGCGGTCCGGGGAGCTGTTTTTT,CASTRWRERSGELFF
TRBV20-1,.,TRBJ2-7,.,TGCAGTGCCCTGGACGGCTACGAGCAGCACTTC,CSALDGYEQHF
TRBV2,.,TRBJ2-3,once,TGTGCCAGCTCTTCCGGGAGCACAGATACGCAGTATTTT,CASSSGSTDTQYF
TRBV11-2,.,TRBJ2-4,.,TGTGCCAGCAGCTCCATACGAGGGTACACTCGGAACATTCAGTACTTC,CASSSIRGYTRNIQYF
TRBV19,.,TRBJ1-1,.,TGTGCCAGTAGTTCCGGCGGGTACACTGAAGCTTTCTTT,CASSSGGYTEAFF
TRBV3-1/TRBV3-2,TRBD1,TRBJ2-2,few,TGTGCCAGCAGACGGAATCCGGGACAGGGGGCGAACACCGGGGAGCTGTTTTTT,CASRRNPGQGANTGELFF
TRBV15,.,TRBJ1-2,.,TGTGCCACCAGCAGAGATATCGGCAGGGGAGTGAATGGCTACACCTTC,CATSRDIGRGVNGYTF
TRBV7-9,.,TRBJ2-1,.,TGTGCCAGCAGCTTAGCGCTGGGGCTTAGGAGCAATGAGCAGTTCTTC,CASSLALGLRSNEQFF
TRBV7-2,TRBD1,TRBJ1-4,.,TGTGCCAGCAGCTTGGTAGGGGGCGGGAATAATGAAAAACTGTTTTTT,CASSLVGGGNNEKLFF
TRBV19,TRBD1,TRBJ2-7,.,TGTGCCAGTAGTATAGAGGGGACAGGTTTCTACGAGCAGTACTTC,CASSIEGTGFYEQYF
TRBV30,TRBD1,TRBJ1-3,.,TGTGCCTGGTCCCACCTACAGGGGCTCACTCTCTCTGGAAACACCATATATTTT,CAWSHLQGLTLSGNTIYF